The 26 T cell receptor beta chains in this list originate from one sample, sequenced in a study of shared clonotypes between healthy human individuals. The naive CD8 fraction comprised CD45RO-negative cells positively selected for CCR7 and excluded terminally differentiated effector memory CD45RA+ cells. Here immunoSEQ multiplex PCR was the method, and the copy in TCRdb shows in-frame clones only, minus some. The table shows 1.5 million to 2.5 million clones, with over 85% occurring only once. What was sequenced was naive CD8+ T cells sorted from blood. The receptors were gathered from a man in his late teens or twenties in good health.

CDR3 in amino acids: CAISAESGNTIYF. The CDR3 DNA reads as TGTGCCATCTCTGCGGAGTCTGGAAACACCATATATTTT. The V and J genes are TRBV10-3 and TRBJ1-3; D gene uncertain. CDR3 length equals 13 residues. The germline V and J ends were trimmed by 8 bases and 1 base, with 9 bases remaining between them. The germline gives CDR1 ENHRY, CDR2 SYGVKD.

The rearrangement joins TRBV25-1 to TRBJ2-5; 8 bases are shared with TRBD2. V was pared by 2 bases and J by 2 bases, with 4 bases of the junction left unmatched. The germline V gene has CDR1 MGHDK and CDR2 SYGVNS. The CDR3 covers 15 residues. The CDR3 region is CASSELGRGQETQYF. As DNA, the CDR3 is TGTGCCAGCAGTGAACTCGGGAGGGGTCAAGAGACCCAGTACTTC.

The chain combines TRBV30 with TRBJ2-7, with TRBD1 identical over 7 bases. The CDR3 contains 11 residues. Germline lookup yields CDR1 GTSNPN and CDR2 SVGIG (reference sequence). V shed 4 bases, J shed 5 bases, and the junction held 2 bases outside the gene matches. In nucleotides, the CDR3 is TGTGCCTGGAAAGGGGGCGACGAGCAGTACTTC. This gives the protein CAWKGGDEQYF.

The rearrangement uses TRBV4-1 and TRBJ2-1; D remains unclear. V was clipped by 0 bases and J by 9 bases, with 15 bases between them. The CDR3 sequence is 15 residues long. CDR1 and CDR2 from the germline V gene are MGHRA and YSYEKL. The CDR3 bases are TGCGCCAGCAGCCAAGAGATCAGCGACATGTTTGAGCAGTTCTTC. As protein: CASSQEISDMFEQFF.

The chain uses TRBV7-2 and TRBJ1-2; D might be TRBD1 (5 bases). The germline V gene encodes CDR1 SGHTA and CDR2 FQGNSA. Trimming took off 0 bases at V and 7 bases at J, with 12 bases between the two ends. CDR3 length equals 14 residues. CDR3 in amino acids: CASSLAGRVVGYTF. CDR3 bases: TGTGCCAGCAGCTTAGCGGGCAGGGTGGTTGGCTACACCTTC.

This chain links TRBV5-1 with TRBJ1-2; TRBD1 aligns across 9 bases. Losses at the gene ends were 5 bases for V and 0 bases for J; bases not matched to a gene: 5. CDR1 is SGHRS and CDR2 is YFSETQ in the germline V gene. The CDR3 extends over 15 amino acids. The CDR3 nucleotides read TGCGCCAGCAGTTCGACAGGGGGAGCTAACTATGGCTACACCTTC. Translation: CASSSTGGANYGYTF.

Details on this clone: A far larger clone is only one base removed, so a read error is likely. In the same sample, other DNA sequences code for this CDR3. The chain joins TRBV4-1 to TRBJ2-7; TRBD1 might be the D (6 bases). The CDR3 runs 15 residues. CDR1 and CDR2 from the germline V gene are MGHRA and YSYEKL. Trimming took off 0 bases at V and 1 base at J, with 10 bases between the two ends. Here the CDR3 DNA reads TGCGCCAGCAGCCAAGACCCGGACAGTTCCTACGAGCAGTACTTC. Translating gives CASSQDPDSSYEQYF.

The chain has TRBV4-3 and TRBJ2-1, with 9 bases identical to TRBD1. Germline V gives CDR1 LGHNA, CDR2 YSLEER. Trimming cost V 4 bases and J 5 bases; bases outside gene matches: 3. CDR3 length: 14 amino acids. DNA of the CDR3: TGCGCCAGCAGCCCCGGGACAGGGCACAATGAGCAGTTCTTC. This encodes CASSPGTGHNEQFF.

The chain joins TRBV9 to TRBJ2-3; possible D gene TRBD1, 6 bases. The CDR3 covers 14 residues. Germline V gene lookup returns CDR1 SGDLS and CDR2 YYNGEE. The V gene lost 3 bases and the J gene lost 0 bases, with 8 bases spanning the gap. This chain's CDR3 is CASSGGQSTDTQYF. CDR3 nucleotides: TGTGCCAGCAGCGGAGGACAGAGCACAGATACGCAGTATTTT.

This CDR3 is CSGDRACLGYTF. CDR3 nucleotides: TGCAGCGGTGACAGGGCTTGTTTGGGCTACACCTTC. V is TRBV29-1 and J is TRBJ1-2, with 7 bases lining up with TRBD1. Germline loops: CDR1 SQVTM, CDR2 ANQGSEA. V trimming: 7 bases; J trimming: 8 bases; junction bases outside the gene matches: 10. The CDR3 is made up of 12 amino acids.

The chain links TRBV5-6 to TRBJ2-1; possibly TRBD1 or TRBD2 for D (5 bases each). V lost 3 bases and J lost 10, with 11 bases in between. Germline CDR1 SGHDT, CDR2 YYEEEE. CDR3 length: 12 residues. The CDR3 protein is CASSWGSGEQFF. In nucleotides, the CDR3 is TGTGCCAGCAGCTGGGGGTCGGGGGAGCAGTTCTTC.

The chain employs TRBV7-9 and TRBJ1-1; TRBD1 matches 8 bases. Germline V lookup: CDR1 SEHNR, CDR2 FQNEAQ (reference sequence). V trimming: 3 bases; J trimming: 5 bases; junction bases outside the gene matches: 2. The CDR3 runs 13 residues. CDR3 DNA sequence: TGTGCCAGCAGCTTGGACAGGGAGACTGAAGCTTTCTTT. Encoded protein: CASSLDRETEAFF.

This chain uses TRBV6-5 with TRBJ2-7, with D perhaps TRBD1 (5 bases). Deletions cut 4 bases from V and 6 bases from J, with 19 bases between. The CDR3 covers 15 residues. Germline values: CDR1 MNHEY, CDR2 SVGAGI. The CDR3 loop reads CASSSPPPGPGEQYF. As DNA, the CDR3 is TGTGCCAGCAGTTCCCCCCCGCCAGGGCCCGGCGAGCAGTACTTC.

As concerns this clone: The sample contains more than one DNA sequence encoding this CDR3. The chain links TRBV18 to TRBJ2-2, with D unresolved. Per the germline V gene, CDR1 is KGHSH and CDR2 is LQKENI. V shed 2 bases and J shed 4 bases, with 5 bases lying between them. CDR3 length: 13 residues. The CDR3 is CASSPTVTGELFF. In DNA form, the CDR3 reads TGTGCCAGCTCACCAACCGTCACCGGGGAGCTGTTTTTT.

The rearrangement joins TRBV5-1 to TRBJ2-2; 7 bases fit TRBD2. The junction had 12 bases not matched to a gene; V was cut back by 4 bases and J by 3 bases. Germline assignment: CDR1 SGHRS and CDR2 YFSETQ. CDR3 length: 17 residues. The CDR3 reads CASSIPRGRADTGELFF. The DNA of the CDR3 is TGCGCCAGCAGCATCCCAAGAGGGAGGGCGGACACCGGGGAGCTGTTTTTT.

This chain links TRBV4-1 with TRBJ2-7; perhaps TRBD2 as D (7 bases). From germline, CDR1 is MGHRA and CDR2 YSYEKL. The CDR3 consists of 14 residues. V was clipped by 2 bases and J by 5 bases, with 13 bases between them. The CDR3 DNA sequence: TGCGCCAGCAGCCAAATAGGGGGGGTCGACGAGCAGTACTTC. Translation: CASSQIGGVDEQYF.

V is TRBV5-1 and J is TRBJ2-7; perhaps TRBD2 as D (5 bases). CDR3 size: 14 residues. V was shortened by 0 bases and J by 2 bases, with 9 bases between the two germline ends. Germline CDR1 reads SGHRS; CDR2 reads YFSETQ. As DNA, the CDR3 is TGCGCCAGCAGCTTGGTGACGGAGGCCTACGAGCAGTACTTC. It is translated as CASSLVTEAYEQYF. Based on the CDR3 plus reference TRBV5-1 and TRBJ2-7, the full variable domain is KAGVTQTPRYLIKTRGQQVTLSCSPISGHRSVSWYQQTPGQGLQFLFEYFSETQRNKGNFPGRFSGRQFSNSRSEMNVSTLELGDSALYLCASSLVTEAYEQYFGPGTRLTVT.

The V and J genes are TRBV6-6 and TRBJ2-7; a possible D gene is TRBD1 (6 bases). Trimming removed 0 bases at V and 6 bases at J, with 12 bases between. The germline gives CDR1 MNHNY, CDR2 SVGAGI (reference sequence). The CDR3 is made up of 14 amino acids. The CDR3 sequence: CASSYSNRETEQYF. Written as DNA, the CDR3 is TGTGCCAGCAGTTACTCGAACAGGGAGACCGAGCAGTACTTC.

This sequence joins TRBV28 and TRBJ2-2; D remains ambiguous. The V end lost 4 bases, the J end lost 6 bases, and 21 bases lay between the germline ends. This CDR3 is 17 amino acids long. Germline V gives CDR1 MDHEN, CDR2 SYDVKM. CDR3 in DNA: TGTGCCAGCAGTTGGTCTCCCCGGAACGTAGATCCCGGGGAGCTGTTTTTT. Translating it yields CASSWSPRNVDPGELFF. Supplemented by reference TRBV28 and TRBJ2-2, the full variable domain reads DVKVTQSSRYLVKRTGEKVFLECVQDMDHENMFWYRQDPGLGLRLIYFSYDVKMKEKGDIPEGYSVSREKKERFSLILESASTNQTSMYLCASSWSPRNVDPGELFFGEGSRLTVL.

The chain couples TRBV27 to TRBJ1-1; 10 bases match TRBD1. The length of the CDR3 is 13 residues. Germline V gives CDR1 MNHEY, CDR2 SMNVEV (reference sequence). V was clipped by 1 base and J by 11 bases; unmatched bases: 4. As DNA, the CDR3 is TGTGCCAGCAGTTTATTGGGACAGGGGAGGGCTTTCTTT. Its translation: CASSLLGQGRAFF.

The chain has TRBV6-1 and TRBJ1-5; D remains unclear. Looked up from germline, CDR1 is MNHNS and CDR2 is SASEGT. Trimming pared 10 bases from V and 0 bases from J, leaving 16 bases between. The CDR3 length is 15 residues. The CDR3 loop is CANGVDPFSNQPQHF. The DNA for the CDR3 is TGTGCCAACGGGGTGGACCCCTTTAGCAATCAGCCCCAGCATTTT.

The chain has TRBV5-8 and TRBJ2-1; 8 positions agree with TRBD2. The CDR3 length is 14 residues. From germline, CDR1 is SGHTS and CDR2 YDEGEE. Unmatched junction bases numbered 9, after V lost 4 bases and J lost 9 bases. CDR3 sequence reads: CASSPPGLVGEQFF. The CDR3 DNA reads as TGTGCCAGCAGCCCACCGGGACTAGTGGGTGAGCAGTTCTTC.

About this clone: This sample includes further DNA sequences coding for the same CDR3. The V gene is TRBV5-4, the J gene TRBJ2-7, with no clear D. CDR1 is SGHNT, CDR2 YYREEE, per germline (reference sequence). This CDR3 has 13 residues. V lost 0 bases, J lost 0 bases, and 4 bases lay in between. This CDR3 is CASSLGVSYEQYF. CDR3 nucleotides: TGTGCCAGCAGCTTGGGAGTCTCCTACGAGCAGTACTTC.

In its sample, this clone was seen once. This chain joins TRBV5-8 and TRBJ2-1; 9 nucleotides line up with TRBD2. Germline V gene sequence: CDR1 SGHTS, CDR2 YDEGEE. The CDR3 loop spans 14 amino acids. The trim removed 4 bases at V and 4 bases at J, leaving 3 bases unmatched. The CDR3 region is CASSLTSGYNEQFF. CDR3 coding DNA: TGTGCCAGCAGCCTGACTAGCGGTTACAATGAGCAGTTCTTC. The full variable domain, rest sourced from reference TRBV5-8 and TRBJ2-1, is EAGVTQSPTHLIKTRGQQATLRCSPISGHTSVYWYQQALGLGLQFLLWYDEGEERNRGNFPPRFSGRQFPNYSSELNVNALELEDSALYLCASSLTSGYNEQFFGPGTRLTVL.

This chain's CDR3 is CASSYSGAGEKLFF. As DNA, the CDR3 is TGTGCCAGCAGTTACTCGGGGGCAGGAGAAAAACTGTTTTTT. The V call is TRBV6-5, the J call TRBJ1-4, with a weak D call TRBD1 (6 bases). V shed 0 bases and J shed 8 bases, with 10 bases lying between them. The length of the CDR3 is 14 residues. The V gene's germline CDR1 is MNHEY and CDR2 SVGAGI.

The V call is TRBV7-9, the J call TRBJ2-1, with D hard to call. The CDR3 consists of 15 residues. Germline CDR1 reads SEHNR; CDR2 reads FQNEAQ (reference sequence). V lost 4 bases and J lost 9, with 19 bases in between. This chain's CDR3 is CASSSILSPPGEQFF. CDR3 in DNA: TGTGCCAGCAGCTCAATACTTAGCCCTCCTGGTGAGCAGTTCTTC.